This T cell receptor (beta chain) was sequenced during a study of long-term antiretroviral therapy in people with HIV. A word on this clone: The antigen remains undetermined.

Study observations and caveats: HIV repertoires had narrower CDR3 length ranges than controls. The study found that diversity rose after ART but stayed below transplant donor controls.

Germline lookup yields CDR1 LNHNV and CDR2 YYDKDF (reference sequence). The CDR3 is 16 residues long. Trimming at V came to 1 base and at J to 6 bases, leaving 10 bases not matched to a gene. There were roughly 0.9-11 million cryopreserved PBMC in the samples before DNA extraction. The immunoSEQ assay was v3.0, run at survey level. Profiled with immunoSEQ multiplex PCR; TCRdb holds only in-frame clones, not every one. The sample holds tens of thousands of clones, roughly 80% seen once. The rearrangement uses TRBV15 and TRBJ2-3; 7 bases agree with TRBD2. The sample here was unsorted PBMCs, taken 2.9 years after starting antiretroviral therapy. This sequence originates from a woman aged 30 to 39 with HIV. The CDR3 protein is CATSRGGGSFGDTQYF. CDR3 bases: TGTGCCACCAGCAGAGGGGGGGGGTCTTTTGGGGATACGCAGTATTTT.